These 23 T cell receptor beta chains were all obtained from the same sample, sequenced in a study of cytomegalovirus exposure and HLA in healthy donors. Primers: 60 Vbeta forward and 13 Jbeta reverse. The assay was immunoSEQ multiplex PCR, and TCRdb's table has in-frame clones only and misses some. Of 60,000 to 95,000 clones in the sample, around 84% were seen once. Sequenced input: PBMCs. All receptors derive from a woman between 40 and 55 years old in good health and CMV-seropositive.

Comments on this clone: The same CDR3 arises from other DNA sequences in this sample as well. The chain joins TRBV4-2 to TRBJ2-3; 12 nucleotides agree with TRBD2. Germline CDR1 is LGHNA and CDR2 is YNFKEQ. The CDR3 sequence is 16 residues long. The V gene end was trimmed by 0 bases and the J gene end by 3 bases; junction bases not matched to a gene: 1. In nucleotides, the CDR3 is TGTGCCAGCAGCCAAGATCTAGCGGGGGGGACAGATACGCAGTATTTT. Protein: CASSQDLAGGTDTQYF.

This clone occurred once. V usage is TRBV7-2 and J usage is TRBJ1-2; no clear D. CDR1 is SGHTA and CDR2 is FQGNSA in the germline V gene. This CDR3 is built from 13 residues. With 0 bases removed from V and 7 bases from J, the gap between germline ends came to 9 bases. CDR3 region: CASSLALFSGYTF. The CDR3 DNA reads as TGTGCCAGCAGCTTAGCGCTGTTTAGTGGCTACACCTTC.

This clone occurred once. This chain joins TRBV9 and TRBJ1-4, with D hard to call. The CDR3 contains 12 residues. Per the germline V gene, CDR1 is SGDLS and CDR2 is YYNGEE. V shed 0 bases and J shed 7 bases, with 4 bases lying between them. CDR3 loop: CASSVAGEKLFF. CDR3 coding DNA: TGTGCCAGCAGCGTAGCGGGTGAAAAACTGTTTTTT.

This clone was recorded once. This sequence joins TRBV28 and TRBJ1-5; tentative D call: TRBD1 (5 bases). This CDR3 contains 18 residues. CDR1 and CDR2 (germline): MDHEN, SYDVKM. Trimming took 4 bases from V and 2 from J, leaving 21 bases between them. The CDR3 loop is CASSSYRGLQRGNQPQHF. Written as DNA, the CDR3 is TGTGCCAGCAGTTCATATCGGGGACTCCAAAGGGGCAATCAGCCCCAGCATTTT.

CDR3 loop: CAWSVLRQRIYGYTF. The CDR3 DNA reads TGTGCCTGGAGTGTACTTCGACAGCGAATCTATGGCTACACCTTC. The chain is built from TRBV30 and TRBJ1-2, with a tentative D call TRBD1 (5 bases). Germline V CDR1 and CDR2: GTSNPN, SVGIG (reference sequence). CDR3 length: 15 amino acids. Trimming took off 0 bases at V and 4 bases at J, with 15 bases between the two ends.

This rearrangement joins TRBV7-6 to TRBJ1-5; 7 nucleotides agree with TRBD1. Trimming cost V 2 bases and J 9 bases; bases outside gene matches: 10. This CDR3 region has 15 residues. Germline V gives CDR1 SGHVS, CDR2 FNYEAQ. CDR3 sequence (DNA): TGTGCCAGCAGCTTAAGGACAGGCCTAGATGGGCCCCAGCATTTT. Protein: CASSLRTGLDGPQHF.

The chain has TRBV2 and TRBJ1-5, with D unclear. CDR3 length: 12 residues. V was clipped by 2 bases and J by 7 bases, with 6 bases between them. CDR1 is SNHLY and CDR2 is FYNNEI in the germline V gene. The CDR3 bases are TGTGCCAGCAGTGAAAGCGAACAGCCCCAGCATTTT. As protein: CASSESEQPQHF.

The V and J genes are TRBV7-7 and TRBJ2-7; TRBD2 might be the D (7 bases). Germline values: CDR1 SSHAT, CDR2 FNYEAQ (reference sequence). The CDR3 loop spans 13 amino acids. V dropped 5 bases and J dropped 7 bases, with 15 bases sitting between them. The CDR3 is CASSPGRGGEQYF. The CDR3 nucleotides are TGTGCCAGCAGCCCGGGGAGGGGGGGTGAGCAGTACTTC.

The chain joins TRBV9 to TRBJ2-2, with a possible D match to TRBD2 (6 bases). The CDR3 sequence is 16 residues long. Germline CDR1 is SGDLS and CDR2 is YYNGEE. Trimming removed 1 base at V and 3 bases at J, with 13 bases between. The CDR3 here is CASSVNPAGDTGELFF. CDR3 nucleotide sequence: TGTGCCAGCAGCGTAAATCCAGCGGGTGACACCGGGGAGCTGTTTTTT. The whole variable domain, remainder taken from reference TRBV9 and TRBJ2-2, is DSGVTQTPKHLITATGQRVTLRCSPRSGDLSVYWYQQSLDQGLQFLIQYYNGEERAKGNILERFSAQQFPDLHSELNLSSLELGDSALYFCASSVNPAGDTGELFFGEGSRLTVL.

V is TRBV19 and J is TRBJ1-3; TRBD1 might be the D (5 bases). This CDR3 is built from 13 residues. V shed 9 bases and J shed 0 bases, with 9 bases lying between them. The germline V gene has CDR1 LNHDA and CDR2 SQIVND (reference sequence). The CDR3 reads CASGHFSGNTIYF. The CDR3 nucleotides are TGTGCCAGCGGACATTTCTCTGGAAACACCATATATTTT.

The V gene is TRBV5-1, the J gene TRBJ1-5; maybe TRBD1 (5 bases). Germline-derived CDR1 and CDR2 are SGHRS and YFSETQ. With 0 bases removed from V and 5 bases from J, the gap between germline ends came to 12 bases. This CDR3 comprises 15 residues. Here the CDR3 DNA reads TGCGCCAGCAGCTTGGCCCAGGGCCCTGATCAGCCCCAGCATTTT. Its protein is CASSLAQGPDQPQHF.

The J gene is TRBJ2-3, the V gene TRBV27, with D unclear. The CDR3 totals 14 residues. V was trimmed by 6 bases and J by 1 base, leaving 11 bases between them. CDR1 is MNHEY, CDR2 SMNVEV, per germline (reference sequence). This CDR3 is CASRVMPGTDTQYF. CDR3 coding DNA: TGTGCCAGCAGGGTAATGCCGGGCACAGATACGCAGTATTTT.

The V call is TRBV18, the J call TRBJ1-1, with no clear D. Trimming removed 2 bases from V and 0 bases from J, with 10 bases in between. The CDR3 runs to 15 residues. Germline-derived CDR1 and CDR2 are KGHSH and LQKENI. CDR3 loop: CASSPTMQVNTEAFF. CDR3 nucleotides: TGTGCCAGCTCACCAACCATGCAGGTGAACACTGAAGCTTTCTTT.

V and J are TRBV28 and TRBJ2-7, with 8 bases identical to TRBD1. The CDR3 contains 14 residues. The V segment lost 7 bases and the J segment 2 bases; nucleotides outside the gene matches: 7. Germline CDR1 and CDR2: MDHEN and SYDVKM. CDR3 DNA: TGTGCCAGCACTCCGGGACAGGTAACCTACGAGCAGTACTTC. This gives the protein CASTPGQVTYEQYF.

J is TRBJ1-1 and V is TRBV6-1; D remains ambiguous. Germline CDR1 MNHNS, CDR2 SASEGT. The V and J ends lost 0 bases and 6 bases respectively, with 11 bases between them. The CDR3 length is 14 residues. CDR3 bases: TGTGCCAGCAGTGAAGCTGCGGAGGGTCCTGAAGCTTTCTTT. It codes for CASSEAAEGPEAFF.

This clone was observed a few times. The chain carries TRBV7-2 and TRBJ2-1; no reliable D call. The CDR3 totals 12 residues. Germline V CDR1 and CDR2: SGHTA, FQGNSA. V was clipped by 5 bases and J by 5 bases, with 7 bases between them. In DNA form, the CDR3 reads TGTGCCAGCAGCCAATTCAACAATGAGCAGTTCTTC. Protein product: CASSQFNNEQFF.

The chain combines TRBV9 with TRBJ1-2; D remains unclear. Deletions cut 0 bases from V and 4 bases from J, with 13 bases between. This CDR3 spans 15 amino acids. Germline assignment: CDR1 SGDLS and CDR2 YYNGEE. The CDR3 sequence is CASSVVMAVGYGYTF. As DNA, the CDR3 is TGTGCCAGCAGCGTAGTGATGGCGGTGGGCTATGGCTACACCTTC.

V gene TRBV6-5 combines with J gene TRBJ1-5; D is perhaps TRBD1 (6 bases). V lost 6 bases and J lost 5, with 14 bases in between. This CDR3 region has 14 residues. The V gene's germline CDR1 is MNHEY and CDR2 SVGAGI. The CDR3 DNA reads TGTGCCAGCAGGACGGGGACATCTGATCAGCCCCAGCATTTT. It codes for CASRTGTSDQPQHF.

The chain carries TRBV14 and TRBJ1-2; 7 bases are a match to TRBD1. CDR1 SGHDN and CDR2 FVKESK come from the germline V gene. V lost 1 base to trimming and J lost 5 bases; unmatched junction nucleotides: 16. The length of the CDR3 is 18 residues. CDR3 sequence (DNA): TGTGCCAGCAGCCAAGCCCACGGGACAGTGGCGGGTGAATATGGCTACACCTTC. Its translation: CASSQAHGTVAGEYGYTF.

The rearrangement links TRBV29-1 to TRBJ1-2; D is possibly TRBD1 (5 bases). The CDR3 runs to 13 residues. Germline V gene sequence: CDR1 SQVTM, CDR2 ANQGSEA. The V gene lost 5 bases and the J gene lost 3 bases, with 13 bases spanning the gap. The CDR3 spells CSVQTGQDYGYTF. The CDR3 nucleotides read TGCAGCGTTCAAACAGGTCAAGACTATGGCTACACCTTC.

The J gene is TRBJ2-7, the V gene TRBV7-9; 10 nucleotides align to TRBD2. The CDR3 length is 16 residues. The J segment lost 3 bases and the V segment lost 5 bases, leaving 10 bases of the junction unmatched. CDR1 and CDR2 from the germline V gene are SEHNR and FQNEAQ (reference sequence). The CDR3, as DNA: TGTGCCAGCAGCCCAGTGGCTAGCGGGGGAATCTACGAGCAGTACTTC. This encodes CASSPVASGGIYEQYF. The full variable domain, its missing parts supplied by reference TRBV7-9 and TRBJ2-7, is DTGVSQNPRHKITKRGQNVTFRCDPISEHNRLYWYRQTLGQGPEFLTYFQNEAQLEKSRLLSDRFSAERPKGSFSTLEIQRTEQGDSAMYLCASSPVASGGIYEQYFGPGTRLTVT.

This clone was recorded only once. CDR3 protein: CAWIQRGGVTNTEAFF. DNA for the CDR3: TGTGCCTGGATTCAGAGGGGGGGAGTAACGAACACTGAAGCTTTCTTT. The chain joins TRBV30 to TRBJ1-1; maybe TRBD1 (6 bases). Germline V gene sequence: CDR1 GTSNPN, CDR2 SVGIG (reference sequence). V lost 4 bases and J 1 base, leaving 19 bases between the germline ends. The CDR3 runs to 16 residues.

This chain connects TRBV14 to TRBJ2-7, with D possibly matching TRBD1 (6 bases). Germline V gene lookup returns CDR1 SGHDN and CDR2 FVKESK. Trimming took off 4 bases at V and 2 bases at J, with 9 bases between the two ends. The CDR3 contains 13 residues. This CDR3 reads CASSPRGPYEQYF. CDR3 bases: TGTGCCAGCAGCCCCAGGGGTCCCTACGAGCAGTACTTC.